The 13 T cell receptor beta chains below all came from one sample that was sequenced in a study of T cell changes during pregnancy in multiple sclerosis. The data were produced by immunoSEQ multiplex PCR, yet TCRdb's version contains in-frame clones alone and is incomplete. Of more than 85,000 clones listed, around 93% are singletons. The material was peripheral blood, obtained in the third trimester of pregnancy. The receptors were gathered from a female donor in good health, enrolled as a control in a pregnancy study.

V and J are TRBV15 and TRBJ2-3, with 8 bases lining up with TRBD2. V lost 0 bases to trimming and J lost 2 bases; unmatched junction nucleotides: 7. The CDR3 contains 17 residues. Germline CDR1 is LNHNV and CDR2 is YYDKDF (reference sequence). Here the CDR3 reads CATSRDGETSATDTQYF. As DNA, the CDR3 is TGTGCCACCAGCAGAGATGGTGAGACTAGCGCCACAGATACGCAGTATTTT.

The sample holds one count of this clone. CDR3 region: CASSLGRGYQETQYF. The DNA for the CDR3 is TGTGCCAGCAGCCTCGGCCGGGGGTACCAAGAGACCCAGTACTTC. The chain combines TRBV5-4 with TRBJ2-5, with a tentative D call TRBD2 (6 bases). The CDR3 contains 15 residues. CDR1 SGHNT and CDR2 YYREEE come from the germline V gene (reference sequence). The V and J ends lost 4 bases and 0 bases respectively, with 13 bases between them.

The chain links TRBV28 to TRBJ1-4; D possibly corresponds to TRBD1 (6 bases). The CDR3 runs to 15 residues. The germline gives CDR1 MDHEN, CDR2 SYDVKM. The V end lost 4 bases, the J end lost 3 bases, and 12 bases lay between the germline ends. The CDR3 sequence: CASSYSGTSNEKLFF. Written as DNA, the CDR3 is TGTGCCAGCAGTTACTCCGGGACATCTAATGAAAAACTGTTTTTT.

J is TRBJ2-7 and V is TRBV28; 7 nucleotides line up with TRBD1. Trimming at V came to 3 bases and at J to 3 bases, leaving 5 bases not matched to a gene. CDR1 and CDR2 from the germline V gene are MDHEN and SYDVKM. There are 14 residues in the CDR3. In DNA form, the CDR3 reads TGTGCCAGCAGTTTTGAGGGGGCGATCTACGAGCAGTACTTC. Its translation: CASSFEGAIYEQYF.

V gene TRBV7-6 combines with J gene TRBJ1-1, with 8 bases identical to TRBD1. The length of the CDR3 is 14 residues. From germline, CDR1 is SGHVS and CDR2 FNYEAQ. The ends lost 5 bases at V and 5 bases at J; junction bases unmatched: 7. CDR3 in amino acids: CASSPGQVFTEAFF. The CDR3 DNA sequence: TGTGCCAGCAGCCCGGGACAGGTCTTTACTGAAGCTTTCTTT.

The rearrangement joins TRBV5-1 to TRBJ2-7, with 13 bases matching TRBD2. Germline loops: CDR1 SGHRS, CDR2 YFSETQ. This CDR3 region has 15 residues. The V gene end was trimmed by 7 bases and the J gene end by 5 bases; junction bases not matched to a gene: 9. The CDR3 loop reads CASGTSGRASDEQYF. The CDR3 region has the DNA TGCGCCAGCGGTACTAGCGGGAGGGCCTCGGACGAGCAGTACTTC.

The rearrangement uses TRBV6-5 and TRBJ2-7; tentative D call: TRBD2 (6 bases). The CDR3 spans 12 residues. V was pared by 11 bases and J by 4 bases, with 15 bases between. The germline gives CDR1 MNHEY, CDR2 SVGAGI. The CDR3 DNA reads as TGTGCCGGAGGGACCCCCGGGTACGAGCAGTACTTC. Amino acids: CAGGTPGYEQYF.

The V and J genes are TRBV2 and TRBJ2-1; 14 bases are a match to TRBD2. The trim removed 6 bases at V and 4 bases at J, leaving 5 bases unmatched. This CDR3 has 16 amino acids. Germline V CDR1 and CDR2: SNHLY, FYNNEI. The CDR3 bases are TGTGCCAGCAGGGAAAGGACTAGCGGGGGGTACAATGAGCAGTTCTTC. Its protein is CASRERTSGGYNEQFF.

This clone has at least ten counts. The rearrangement uses TRBV5-1 and TRBJ2-1, with D perhaps TRBD2 (5 bases). Germline CDR1 reads SGHRS; CDR2 reads YFSETQ. The CDR3 loop spans 16 amino acids. With 2 bases removed from V and 5 bases from J, the gap between germline ends came to 17 bases. The CDR3 DNA reads TGCGCCAGCAGCTTTTTTGGGAGAGGTTCCGACAATGAGCAGTTCTTC. It codes for CASSFFGRGSDNEQFF. The full variable domain, completed using reference TRBV5-1 and TRBJ2-1, is KAGVTQTPRYLIKTRGQQVTLSCSPISGHRSVSWYQQTPGQGLQFLFEYFSETQRNKGNFPGRFSGRQFSNSRSEMNVSTLELGDSALYLCASSFFGRGSDNEQFFGPGTRLTVL.

This sequence joins TRBV4-1 and TRBJ1-1; a possible D gene is TRBD1 (5 bases). Germline CDR1 and CDR2: MGHRA and YSYEKL. Trimming took off 4 bases at V and 1 base at J, with 7 bases between the two ends. The CDR3 length is 13 residues. CDR3 nucleotide sequence: TGCGCCAGCAGCCTACAGGCGAACACTGAAGCTTTCTTT. Residues: CASSLQANTEAFF.

The sample holds one count of this clone. The rearrangement joins TRBV6-1 to TRBJ2-1; TRBD2 matches at 10 bases. Germline V lookup: CDR1 MNHNS, CDR2 SASEGT. This CDR3 is built from 16 residues. The ends lost 3 bases at V and 9 bases at J; junction bases unmatched: 11. The CDR3 DNA reads TGTGCCAGCAGTGAGTCAGGACTAGCGGTACAAGGTGAGCAGTTCTTC. Translating gives CASSESGLAVQGEQFF.

This clone was found once. V is TRBV14 and J is TRBJ2-7; D unclear. V shed 4 bases and J shed 0 bases, with 13 bases lying between them. The CDR3 is made up of 15 amino acids. The germline CDR1 and CDR2 sequences are SGHDN and FVKESK. The CDR3 loop is CASSRSTASSYEQYF. The CDR3, as DNA: TGTGCCAGCAGCCGATCGACTGCTAGCTCCTACGAGCAGTACTTC. Supplemented by reference TRBV14 and TRBJ2-7, the full variable domain reads EAGVTQFPSHSVIEKGQTVTLRCDPISGHDNLYWYRRVMGKEIKFLLHFVKESKQDESGMPNNRFLAERTGGTYSTLKVQPAELEDSGVYFCASSRSTASSYEQYFGPGTRLTVT.

The V and J genes are TRBV25-1 and TRBJ1-2; 11 nucleotides align to TRBD1. From germline, CDR1 is MGHDK and CDR2 SYGVNS. The CDR3 is 15 residues long. After removal of 3 bases from V and 8 bases from J, the junction contained 8 bases not matched to a gene. The CDR3 spells CASSEFGQGAFGYTF. CDR3 DNA sequence: TGTGCCAGCAGTGAGTTCGGACAGGGGGCATTCGGCTACACCTTC.